This TCR beta chain originates from a study of blood T cell repertoires in COVID-19. In the study overall: PBMCs, B-cell-depleted T cells, or T cells were the source of the cDNA or gDNA that made up the material.

In the original analysis: Nucleated cell counts were estimated from reference gene primer amplification. Clones were sequenced by immunoSEQ multiplex PCR, and TCRdb holds only the in-frame ones, with some missing. That table furnishes V, J and clone size, whereas the DNA furnished D and trimming. Of 270,000 or so clones in the sample, about 76% were seen once. V dropped 1 base and J dropped 0 bases, with 13 bases sitting between them. The CDR3 runs 18 residues. Germline values: CDR1 SGHTA, CDR2 FQGTGA. The chain is built from TRBV7-3 and TRBJ2-6, with TRBD2 as a possible D gene (5 bases). The TCR sequence derives from a woman aged 55-69 years with active or convalescent COVID-19. The sample taken for sequencing was peripheral blood. This chain's CDR3 is CASSLSSGFSSGANVLTF. CDR3 bases: TGTGCCAGCAGCTTAAGTTCGGGATTTAGCTCTGGGGCCAACGTCCTGACTTTC.